This T cell receptor (beta chain) appears in the sequencing data of a study of shared clonotypes between healthy human individuals. The table came from immunoSEQ multiplex PCR; TCRdb's copy has only in-frame clones and leaves some out. Of approximately 2.4 million clones listed, approximately 96% are singletons. The V gene's germline CDR1 is MNHEY and CDR2 SVGAGI. V shed 7 bases and J shed 4 bases, with 13 bases lying between them. The CDR3 has 14 amino acids. The sample consisted of naive CD4+ T cells sorted from blood. This sample's subset: CD45RA+ positively selected. This TCR was recovered from a man younger than 35 in good health. This rearrangement joins TRBV6-5 to TRBJ2-2, with a weak D call TRBD2 (5 bases). The CDR3 sequence is CASTLIASTGELFF. In DNA, the CDR3 is TGTGCCAGCACGCTTATAGCGAGCACCGGGGAGCTGTTTTTT.